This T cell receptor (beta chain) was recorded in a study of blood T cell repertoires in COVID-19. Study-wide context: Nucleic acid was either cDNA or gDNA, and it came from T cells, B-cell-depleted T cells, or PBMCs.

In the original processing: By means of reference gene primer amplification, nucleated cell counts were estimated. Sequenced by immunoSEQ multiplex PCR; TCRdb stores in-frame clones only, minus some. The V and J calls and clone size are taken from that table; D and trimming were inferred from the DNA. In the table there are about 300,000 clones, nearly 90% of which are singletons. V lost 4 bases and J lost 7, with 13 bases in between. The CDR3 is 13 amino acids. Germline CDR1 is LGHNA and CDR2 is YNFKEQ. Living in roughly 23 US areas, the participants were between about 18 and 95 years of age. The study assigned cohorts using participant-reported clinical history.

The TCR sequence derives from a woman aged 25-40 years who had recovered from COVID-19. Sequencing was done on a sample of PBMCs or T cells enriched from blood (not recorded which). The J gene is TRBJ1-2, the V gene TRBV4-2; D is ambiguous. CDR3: CASSPEASPGYTF. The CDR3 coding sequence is TGTGCCAGCAGCCCTGAGGCATCCCCTGGCTACACCTTC.